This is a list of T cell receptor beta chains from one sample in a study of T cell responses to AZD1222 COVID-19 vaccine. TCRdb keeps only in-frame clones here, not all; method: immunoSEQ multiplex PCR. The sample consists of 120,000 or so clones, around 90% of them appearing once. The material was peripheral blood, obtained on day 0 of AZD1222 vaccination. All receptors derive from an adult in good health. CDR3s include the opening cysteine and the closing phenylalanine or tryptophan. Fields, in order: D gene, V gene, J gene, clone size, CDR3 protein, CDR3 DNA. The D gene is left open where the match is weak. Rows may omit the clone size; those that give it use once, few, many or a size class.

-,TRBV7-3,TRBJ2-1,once,CASSLRGNEQFF,TGTGCCAGCAGCTTGAGGGGGAATGAGCAGTTCTTC
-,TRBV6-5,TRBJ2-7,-,CASTAPGGLRYEQYF,TGTGCCAGCACCGCCCCAGGGGGGCTTCGCTACGAGCAGTACTTC
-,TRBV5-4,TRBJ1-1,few,CASKVGTVNTEAFF,TGTGCCTCGAAAGTAGGGACTGTGAACACTGAAGCTTTCTTT
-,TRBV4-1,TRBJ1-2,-,CASSQIRVSYGYTF,TGCGCCAGCAGCCAGATCAGGGTTTCCTATGGCTACACCTTC
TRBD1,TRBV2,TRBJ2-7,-,CASSGQGRGSYEQYF,TGTGCCAGCAGCGGACAGGGAAGAGGCTCCTACGAGCAGTACTTC
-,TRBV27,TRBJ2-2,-,CASSLLYGVGTGELFF,TGTGCCAGCAGTTTACTTTACGGGGTGGGCACCGGGGAGCTGTTTTTT
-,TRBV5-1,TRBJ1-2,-,CASSLDEKLYGYTF,TGCGCCAGCAGCTTGGACGAAAAACTCTATGGCTACACCTTC
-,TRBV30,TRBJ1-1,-,CAWTRFGTEAFF,TGTGCCTGGACGAGGTTCGGCACTGAAGCTTTCTTT
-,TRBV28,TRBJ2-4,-,CASTQGGENIQYF,TGTGCCAGCACCCAGGGGGGGGAAAACATTCAGTACTTC
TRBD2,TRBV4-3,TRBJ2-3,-,CASSHKRAGGRTDTQYF,TGCGCCAGCAGCCACAAACGAGCGGGGGGGAGGACAGATACGCAGTATTTT
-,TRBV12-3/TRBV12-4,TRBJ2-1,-,CASSPRSDNEQFF,TGTGCCAGCAGTCCTAGATCGGACAATGAGCAGTTCTTC
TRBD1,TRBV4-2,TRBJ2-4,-,CASSQEGAGGSKNIQYF,TGTGCCAGCAGCCAAGAGGGGGCAGGGGGCAGCAAAAACATTCAGTACTTC
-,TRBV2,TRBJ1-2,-,CASSDFARGYGYTF,TGTGCCAGCAGTGATTTCGCACGGGGCTATGGCTACACCTTC
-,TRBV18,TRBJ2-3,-,CASSPPGGTPFADTQYF,TGTGCCAGCTCACCACCTGGGGGGACGCCTTTTGCAGATACGCAGTATTTT
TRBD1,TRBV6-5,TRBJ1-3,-,CASTDDRDGNTIYF,TGTGCCAGCACCGACGACAGGGATGGAAACACCATATATTTT
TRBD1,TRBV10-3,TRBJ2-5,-,CAISGGTGPQETQYF,TGTGCCATCAGTGGGGGGACAGGTCCCCAAGAGACCCAGTACTTC
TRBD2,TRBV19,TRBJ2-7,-,CASSIWASGSSYEQYF,TGTGCCAGTAGTATATGGGCTAGCGGGAGCTCCTACGAGCAGTACTTC
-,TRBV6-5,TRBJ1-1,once,CASSYGGGGTEAFF,TGTGCCAGCAGTTACGGGGGAGGGGGCACTGAAGCTTTCTTT
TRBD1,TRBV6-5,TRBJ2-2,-,CASSSWQGAPGELFF,TGTGCCAGCAGTTCGTGGCAGGGGGCCCCCGGGGAGCTGTTTTTT
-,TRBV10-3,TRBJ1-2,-,CAISDEGSSGYTF,TGTGCCATCAGTGATGAGGGGAGTTCGGGCTACACCTTC
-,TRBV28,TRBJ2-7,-,CASRPRWGAAAYEQYF,TGTGCCAGCAGACCGCGTTGGGGGGCGGCGGCCTACGAGCAGTACTTC
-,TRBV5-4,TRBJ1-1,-,CASSLARANTEAFF,TGTGCCAGCAGCTTGGCCAGGGCGAACACTGAAGCTTTCTTT
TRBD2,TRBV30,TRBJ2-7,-,CAGDHGTSPYEQYF,TGTGCCGGTGATCACGGGACTAGCCCATACGAGCAGTACTTC
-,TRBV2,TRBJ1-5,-,CASSGGYNQPQHF,TGTGCCAGCAGTGGAGGTTACAATCAGCCCCAGCATTTT
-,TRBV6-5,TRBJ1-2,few,CASSYSPFDYGYTF,TGTGCCAGCAGTTACTCCCCTTTTGACTATGGCTACACCTTC
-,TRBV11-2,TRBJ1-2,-,CASSLFLGQGHTF,TGTGCCAGCAGCTTATTTCTTGGTCAGGGACACACCTTC
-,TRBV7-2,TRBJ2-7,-,CASSPSTSSYEQYF,TGTGCCAGCAGCCCCAGTACTAGCTCCTACGAGCAGTACTTC
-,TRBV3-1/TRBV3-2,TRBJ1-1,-,CASSQEVGSTEAFF,TGTGCCAGCAGCCAAGAGGTGGGAAGCACTGAAGCTTTCTTT
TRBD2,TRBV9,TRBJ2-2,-,CASSVGGSGQLTGELFF,TGTGCCAGCAGCGTAGGAGGTAGCGGGCAACTCACCGGGGAGCTGTTTTTT
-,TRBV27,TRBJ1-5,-,CASSFSSGNQPQHF,TGTGCCAGCAGTTTTTCGAGTGGCAATCAGCCCCAGCATTTT
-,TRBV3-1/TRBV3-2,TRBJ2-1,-,CASSQVRDNEQFF,TGTGCCAGCAGCCAAGTAAGGGACAATGAGCAGTTCTTC
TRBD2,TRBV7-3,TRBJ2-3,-,CASSSRLASDTQYF,TGTGCCAGCAGCTCGAGACTAGCTTCAGATACGCAGTATTTT
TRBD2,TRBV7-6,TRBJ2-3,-,CASSLGVAGGSDTQYF,TGTGCCAGCAGCTTAGGAGTAGCGGGAGGTTCAGATACGCAGTATTTT
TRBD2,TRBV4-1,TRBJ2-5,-,CASSQGQFTSGSQHF,TGCGCCAGCAGCCAAGGACAGTTCACTAGCGGGAGTCAACACTTC
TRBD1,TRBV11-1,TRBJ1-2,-,CASSLMTGPRYGYTF,TGTGCCAGCAGCTTAATGACAGGGCCCCGGTATGGCTACACCTTC
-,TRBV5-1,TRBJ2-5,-,CASSLVAGLQETQYF,TGCGCCAGCAGCTTGGTCGCAGGACTCCAAGAGACCCAGTACTTC
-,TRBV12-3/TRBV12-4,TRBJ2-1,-,CASTLTHPHEQFF,TGTGCCAGCACCCTGACCCACCCCCATGAGCAGTTCTTC
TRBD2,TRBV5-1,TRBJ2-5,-,CASSFQRGDQETQYF,TGCGCCAGCAGCTTCCAGCGGGGGGACCAAGAGACCCAGTACTTC
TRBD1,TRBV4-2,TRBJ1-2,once,CASSQDLPGQGARRGYTF,TGTGCCAGCAGCCAAGACCTCCCAGGACAGGGGGCGAGGCGAGGCTACACCTTC
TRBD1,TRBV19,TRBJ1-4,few,CASTPGTGTEKLFF,TGTGCCAGTACCCCGGGGACAGGAACCGAAAAACTGTTTTTT
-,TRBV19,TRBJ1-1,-,CASSMGRASNTEAFF,TGTGCCAGTAGTATGGGCAGGGCTTCGAACACTGAAGCTTTCTTT
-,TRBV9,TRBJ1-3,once,CASSFPGTSTGNTIYF,TGTGCCAGCAGCTTCCCCGGAACTTCTACTGGAAACACCATATATTTT
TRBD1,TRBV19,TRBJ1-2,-,CASSPSGQEPYGYTF,TGTGCCAGTAGCCCTTCGGGACAGGAGCCTTATGGCTACACCTTC
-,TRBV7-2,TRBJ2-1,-,CASNVGADEQFF,TGTGCCAGCAACGTAGGGGCGGATGAGCAGTTCTTC
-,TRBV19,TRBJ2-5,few,CASSYQGARGETQYF,TGTGCCAGTAGTTACCAAGGGGCGCGAGGAGAGACCCAGTACTTC
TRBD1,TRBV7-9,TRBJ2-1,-,CASTGQDGRAAYNEQFF,TGTGCCAGCACGGGACAGGATGGTAGAGCCGCCTACAATGAGCAGTTCTTC
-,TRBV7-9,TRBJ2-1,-,CASRSGGYNEQFF,TGTGCCAGCAGGTCTGGGGGCTACAATGAGCAGTTCTTC
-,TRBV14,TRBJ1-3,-,CASERGSDGNTIYF,TGTGCCAGTGAACGGGGCTCTGATGGAAACACCATATATTTT
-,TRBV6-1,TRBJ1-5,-,CASSGLGVGWRSNQPQHF,TGTGCCAGCAGTGGTTTGGGTGTAGGGTGGAGAAGCAATCAGCCCCAGCATTTT
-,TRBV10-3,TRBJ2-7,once,CAISGDTEEQYF,TGTGCCATCAGTGGGGACACTGAGGAGCAGTACTTC
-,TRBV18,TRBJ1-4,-,CASSPTGNEKLFF,TGTGCCAGCTCACCGACAGGAAATGAAAAACTGTTTTTT
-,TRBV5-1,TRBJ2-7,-,CASSLQESYEQYF,TGCGCCAGCAGCTTACAGGAGAGCTACGAGCAGTACTTC
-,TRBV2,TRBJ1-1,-,CASRGPGVTEAFF,TGTGCCAGCAGGGGCCCGGGCGTCACTGAAGCTTTCTTT